Shown below are 22 T cell receptor beta chains from a single sample sequenced in a study of siplizumab effects on memory and regulatory T cells. Using immunoSEQ multiplex PCR, the repertoire was profiled, and TCRdb retains in-frame clones only, with some absent. The sample shows some 97,000 clones, about 91% of them seen only once. The sequenced sample consisted of CD4+ T cells sorted from blood. All receptors derive from a human donor in good health.

V gene TRBV7-2 combines with J gene TRBJ2-7; D gene unclear. V was pared by 4 bases and J by 3 bases, with 16 bases between. CDR1 SGHTA and CDR2 FQGNSA come from the germline V gene. The CDR3 spans 15 residues. In nucleotides, the CDR3 is TGTGCCAGCAGCTCAAGCCCCCCAGTAAACTACGAGCAGTACTTC. This sequence encodes CASSSSPPVNYEQYF.

The gene calls are TRBV11-2 and TRBJ1-1; D might be TRBD1 (6 bases). CDR3 size: 15 residues. Per the germline V gene, CDR1 is SGHAT and CDR2 is FQNNGV. V was trimmed by 5 bases and J by 4 bases, leaving 17 bases between them. For the CDR3, the DNA is TGTGCCAGCAGCGATATAGGGGGTTTGGGCACTGAAGCTTTCTTT. Amino acids: CASSDIGGLGTEAFF.

The genes are TRBV7-2 and TRBJ2-7, with 7 bases that match TRBD2. Germline values: CDR1 SGHTA, CDR2 FQGNSA. There are 16 residues in the CDR3. V lost 4 bases, J lost 1 base, and 10 bases stayed unmatched. The CDR3, as DNA: TGTGCCAGCAGCTCTTCTCTAGCGGCGGCTTCCTACGAGCAGTACTTC. It encodes CASSSSLAAASYEQYF.

The chain recombines TRBV5-8 with TRBJ2-1; 11 nucleotides align to TRBD2. The J segment lost 1 base and the V segment lost 4 bases, leaving 4 bases of the junction unmatched. Germline CDR1 and CDR2: SGHTS and YDEGEE. This CDR3 region has 16 residues. CDR3 sequence: CASSSRLAGSYNEQFF. In DNA form, the CDR3 reads TGTGCCAGCAGCAGTCGACTAGCGGGGTCCTACAATGAGCAGTTCTTC.

The chain has TRBV7-3 and TRBJ1-2, with 7 bases that match TRBD1. CDR1 and CDR2 (germline): SGHTA, FQGTGA. The CDR3 spans 16 residues. V gave up 5 bases and J gave up 4 bases; unmatched junction bases: 13. The CDR3 sequence: CASSPMARGDPYGYTF. The CDR3 bases are TGTGCCAGCAGCCCGATGGCCAGGGGGGACCCCTATGGCTACACCTTC.

Only one count was recorded for this clone. V and J are TRBV29-1 and TRBJ1-4; a weak D match, TRBD1 (6 bases). With 4 bases removed from V and 5 bases from J, the gap between germline ends came to 14 bases. This CDR3 contains 14 residues. Per the germline V gene, CDR1 is SQVTM and CDR2 is ANQGSEA. The CDR3 spells CSVGWGGLNEKLFF. In DNA form, the CDR3 reads TGCAGCGTTGGCTGGGGGGGCTTAAATGAAAAACTGTTTTTT.

V gene TRBV9 combines with J gene TRBJ1-2, with D perhaps TRBD1 (5 bases). The germline V gene encodes CDR1 SGDLS and CDR2 YYNGEE. The CDR3 extends over 12 amino acids. The V gene lost 0 bases and the J gene lost 7 bases, with 7 bases spanning the gap. In DNA, the CDR3 is TGTGCCAGCAGCGTAGCAGGGACTGGCTACACCTTC. This translates into CASSVAGTGYTF.

V gene TRBV28 combines with J gene TRBJ1-1, with D possibly being TRBD1 (5 bases). This CDR3 region has 15 residues. Germline loops: CDR1 MDHEN, CDR2 SYDVKM. V lost 7 bases and J lost 6, with 21 bases in between. The CDR3: CASMLSGLGYAEAFF. CDR3 DNA: TGTGCCAGCATGCTTTCGGGGCTAGGGTATGCTGAAGCTTTCTTT.

This clone was counted between two and nine times. J is TRBJ1-2 and V is TRBV28, with D hard to call. The CDR3 runs 14 residues. V was shortened by 0 bases and J by 2 bases, with 7 bases between the two germline ends. The germline gives CDR1 MDHEN, CDR2 SYDVKM. Written as DNA, the CDR3 is TGTGCCAGCAGTTTATGGGGCCCGAACTATGGCTACACCTTC. It codes for CASSLWGPNYGYTF.

The chain recombines TRBV2 with TRBJ1-2; D gene unclear. This CDR3 spans 13 amino acids. Trimming stripped 8 bases from V and 0 bases from J, with 10 bases between. Germline CDR1 and CDR2: SNHLY and FYNNEI. The CDR3 nucleotides are TGTGCCAGCGAGGGCAGTTCTAACTATGGCTACACCTTC. It encodes CASEGSSNYGYTF.

This clone has a single count. The chain carries TRBV5-1 and TRBJ1-2; 10 bases agree with TRBD1. J gave up 5 bases and V 4 bases, and 8 bases lay outside the gene matches. CDR3 length equals 15 residues. CDR1 and CDR2 (germline): SGHRS, YFSETQ. This CDR3 is CASSPGTGDLYGYTF. CDR3 DNA: TGCGCCAGCAGCCCCGGGACAGGGGACCTTTATGGCTACACCTTC.

The chain has TRBV6-6 and TRBJ1-5; no reliable D call. This CDR3 has 16 residues. Deletions cut 5 bases from V and 5 bases from J, with 19 bases between. CDR1 and CDR2 (germline): MNHNY, SVGAGI (reference sequence). As DNA, the CDR3 is TGTGCCAGCAGTCAAAGACTGGACCCGCAGGATCAGCCCCAGCATTTT. This codes for CASSQRLDPQDQPQHF.

The chain recombines TRBV19 with TRBJ2-3; TRBD2 matches 8 bases. Germline-derived CDR1 and CDR2 are LNHDA and SQIVND (reference sequence). The CDR3 spans 15 residues. V lost 5 bases, J lost 8 bases, and 12 bases stayed unmatched. The CDR3 protein is CASSPPGLGVGTQYF. CDR3 DNA sequence: TGTGCCAGTAGTCCACCGGGACTAGGGGTCGGTACGCAGTATTTT. Full variable domain (rest looked up from reference TRBV19 and TRBJ2-3): DGGITQSPKYLFRKEGQNVTLSCEQNLNHDAMYWYRQDPGQGLRLIYYSQIVNDFQKGDIAEGYSVSREKKESFPLTVTSAQKNPTAFYLCASSPPGLGVGTQYFGPGTRLTVL.

The chain recombines TRBV5-4 with TRBJ2-7; the match to TRBD2 covers 8 bases. The CDR3 covers 14 residues. V lost 1 base, J lost 7 bases, and 7 bases stayed unmatched. CDR1 is SGHNT and CDR2 is YYREEE in the germline V gene (reference sequence). The CDR3 coding sequence is TGTGCCAGCAGCTTGTTCGGGGGGGCGAGGGAGCAGTACTTC. Protein: CASSLFGGAREQYF. Full variable domain (remainder filled in from reference TRBV5-4 and TRBJ2-7): ETGVTQSPTHLIKTRGQQVTLRCSSQSGHNTVSWYQQALGQGPQFIFQYYREEENGRGNFPPRFSGLQFPNYSSELNVNALELDDSALYLCASSLFGGAREQYFGPGTRLTVT.

This sequence joins TRBV30 and TRBJ1-6; tentatively, D is TRBD1 (5 bases). V lost 1 base, J lost 10 bases, and 11 bases lay in between. This CDR3 comprises 13 residues. Germline CDR1 is GTSNPN and CDR2 is SVGIG (reference sequence). The CDR3 loop is CAWSGAGTSPLHF. The CDR3 DNA follows: TGTGCCTGGAGTGGAGCAGGGACCTCACCCCTCCACTTT.

This sequence joins TRBV9 and TRBJ2-6; no firm D call. Germline-derived CDR1 and CDR2 are SGDLS and YYNGEE. The CDR3 spans 15 residues. V shed 3 bases and J shed 2 bases, with 9 bases lying between them. Written as DNA, the CDR3 is TGTGCCAGCAGCGGACTTAGTGCTGGGGCCAACGTCCTGACTTTC. It yields the protein CASSGLSAGANVLTF. The whole variable domain, remainder taken from reference TRBV9 and TRBJ2-6, is DSGVTQTPKHLITATGQRVTLRCSPRSGDLSVYWYQQSLDQGLQFLIQYYNGEERAKGNILERFSAQQFPDLHSELNLSSLELGDSALYFCASSGLSAGANVLTFGAGSRLTVL.

The chain joins TRBV10-3 to TRBJ1-5, with D perhaps matching TRBD1 (6 bases). From germline, CDR1 is ENHRY and CDR2 SYGVKD. CDR3 length equals 14 residues. Trimming pared 6 bases from V and 2 bases from J, leaving 11 bases between. CDR3 nucleotides: TGTGCCATCAGGGGGGCAGGGGGCAATCAGCCCCAGCATTTT. This translates into CAIRGAGGNQPQHF.

On this clone: The identical CDR3 is also encoded by other nucleotide sequences in the sample. The CDR3 nucleotides read TGTGCCAGCAGCCTTAAAGGGAACACTGAAGCTTTCTTT. This translates into CASSLKGNTEAFF. The genes are TRBV5-4 and TRBJ1-1, with unresolved D. This CDR3 is built from 13 residues. V was cut by 4 bases and J by 1 base, with 8 bases left in between. Germline lookup yields CDR1 SGHNT and CDR2 YYREEE (reference sequence). Filled out from reference TRBV5-4 and TRBJ1-1, the complete variable domain reads ETGVTQSPTHLIKTRGQQVTLRCSSQSGHNTVSWYQQALGQGPQFIFQYYREEENGRGNFPPRFSGLQFPNYSSELNVNALELDDSALYLCASSLKGNTEAFFGQGTRLTVV.

This chain connects TRBV7-9 to TRBJ1-2; tentatively, D is TRBD1 (6 bases). Germline-derived CDR1 and CDR2 are SEHNR and FQNEAQ (reference sequence). CDR3 length: 14 residues. The V gene lost 5 bases and the J gene lost 7 bases, with 17 bases spanning the gap. The CDR3 DNA follows: TGTGCCAGCAGCCCCGAATGGGGGCCGATTGGCTACACCTTC. As protein: CASSPEWGPIGYTF.

This chain connects TRBV27 to TRBJ1-2; perhaps TRBD1 as D (6 bases). In germline, CDR1 is MNHEY, CDR2 SMNVEV (reference sequence). V was clipped by 0 bases and J by 8 bases, with 22 bases between them. The CDR3 consists of 17 residues. This chain's CDR3 is CASSLSIYGAGVGGYTF. CDR3 in DNA: TGTGCCAGCAGTTTATCCATTTACGGGGCAGGGGTAGGCGGCTACACCTTC.

Only a few counts were recorded for this clone. This chain links TRBV21-1 with TRBJ1-1. TRBV21-1 is marked as a pseudogene. CDR3 length: 9 amino acids. Here the CDR3 reads CASSPEAFF. DNA for the CDR3: TGTGCCAGCAGCCCTGAAGCTTTCTTT.

The rearrangement uses TRBV10-2 and TRBJ1-2, with 8 nucleotides matching TRBD1. The junction had 5 bases not matched to a gene; V was cut back by 3 bases and J by 2 bases. Germline V CDR1 and CDR2: WSHSY, SAAADI. The CDR3 covers 15 residues. The CDR3 here is CASSDRGPPNYGYTF. For the CDR3, the DNA is TGCGCCAGCAGTGACAGGGGGCCCCCAAACTATGGCTACACCTTC.